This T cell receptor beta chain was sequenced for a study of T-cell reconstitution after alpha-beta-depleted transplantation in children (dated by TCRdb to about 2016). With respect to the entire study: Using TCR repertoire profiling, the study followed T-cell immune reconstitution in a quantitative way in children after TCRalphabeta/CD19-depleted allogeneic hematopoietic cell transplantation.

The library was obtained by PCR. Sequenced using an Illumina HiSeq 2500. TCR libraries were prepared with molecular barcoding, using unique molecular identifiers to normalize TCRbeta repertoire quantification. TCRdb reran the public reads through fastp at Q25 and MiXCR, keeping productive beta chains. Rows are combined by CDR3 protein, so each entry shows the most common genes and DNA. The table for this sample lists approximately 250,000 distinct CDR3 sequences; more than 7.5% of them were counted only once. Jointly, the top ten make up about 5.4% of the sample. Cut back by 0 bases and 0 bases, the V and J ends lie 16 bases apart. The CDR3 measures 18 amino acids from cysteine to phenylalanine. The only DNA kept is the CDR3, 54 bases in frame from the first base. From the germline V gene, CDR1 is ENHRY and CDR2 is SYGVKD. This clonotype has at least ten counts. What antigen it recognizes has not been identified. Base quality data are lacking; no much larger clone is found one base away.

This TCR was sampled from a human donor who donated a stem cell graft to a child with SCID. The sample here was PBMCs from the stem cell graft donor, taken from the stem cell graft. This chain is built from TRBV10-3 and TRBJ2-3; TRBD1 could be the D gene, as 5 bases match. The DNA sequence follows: TGTGCCATCAGTGAGTCGTCAAGGGGTTGGGGCAGCACAGATACGCAGTATTTT. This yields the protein CAISESSRGWGSTDTQYF.